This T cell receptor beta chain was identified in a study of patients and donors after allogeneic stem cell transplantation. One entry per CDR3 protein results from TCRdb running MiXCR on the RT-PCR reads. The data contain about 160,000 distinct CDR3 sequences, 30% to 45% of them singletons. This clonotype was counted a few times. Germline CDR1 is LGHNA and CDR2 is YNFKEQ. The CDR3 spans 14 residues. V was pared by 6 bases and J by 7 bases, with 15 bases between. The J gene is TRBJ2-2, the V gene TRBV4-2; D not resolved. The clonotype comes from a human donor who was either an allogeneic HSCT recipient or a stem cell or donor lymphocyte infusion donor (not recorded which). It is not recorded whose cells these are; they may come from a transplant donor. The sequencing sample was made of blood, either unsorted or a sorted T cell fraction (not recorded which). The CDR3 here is CASRSILSHGELFF. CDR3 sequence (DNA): TGTGCCAGCAGGTCCATTTTATCCCACGGGGAGCTGTTTTTT.